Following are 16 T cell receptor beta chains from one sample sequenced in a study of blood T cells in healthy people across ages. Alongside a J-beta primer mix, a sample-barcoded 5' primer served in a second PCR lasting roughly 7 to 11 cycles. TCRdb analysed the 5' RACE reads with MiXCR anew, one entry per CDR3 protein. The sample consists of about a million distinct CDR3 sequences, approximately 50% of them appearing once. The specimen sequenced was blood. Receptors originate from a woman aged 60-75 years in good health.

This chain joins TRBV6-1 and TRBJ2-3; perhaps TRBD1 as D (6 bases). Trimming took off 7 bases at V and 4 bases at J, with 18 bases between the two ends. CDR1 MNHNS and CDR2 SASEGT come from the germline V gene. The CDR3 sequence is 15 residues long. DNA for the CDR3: TGTGCCAGCACCAAGATCCCACAGGGACCAGATACGCAGTATTTT. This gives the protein CASTKIPQGPDTQYF.

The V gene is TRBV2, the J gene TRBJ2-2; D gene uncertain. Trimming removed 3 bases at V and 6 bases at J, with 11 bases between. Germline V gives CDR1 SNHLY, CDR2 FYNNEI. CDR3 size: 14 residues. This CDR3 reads CASSDKVLAGELFF. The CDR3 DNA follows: TGTGCCAGCAGTGATAAGGTTCTGGCCGGGGAGCTGTTTTTT.

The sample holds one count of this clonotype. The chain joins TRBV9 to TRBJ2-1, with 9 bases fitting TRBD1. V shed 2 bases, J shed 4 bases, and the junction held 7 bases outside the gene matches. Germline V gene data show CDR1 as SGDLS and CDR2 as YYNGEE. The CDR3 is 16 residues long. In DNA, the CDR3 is TGTGCCAGCAGCGTCGGCGGGACAGGGAATTACAATGAGCAGTTCTTC. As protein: CASSVGGTGNYNEQFF.

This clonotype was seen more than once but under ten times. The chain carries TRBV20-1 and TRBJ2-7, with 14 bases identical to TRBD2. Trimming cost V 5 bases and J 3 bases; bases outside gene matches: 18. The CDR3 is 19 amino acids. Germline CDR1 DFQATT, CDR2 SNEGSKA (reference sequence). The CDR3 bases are TGCAGTGCTTCCCCTTTGACTAGCGGGAGGGCCCGTAAATTCTACGAGCAGTACTTC. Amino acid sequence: CSASPLTSGRARKFYEQYF.

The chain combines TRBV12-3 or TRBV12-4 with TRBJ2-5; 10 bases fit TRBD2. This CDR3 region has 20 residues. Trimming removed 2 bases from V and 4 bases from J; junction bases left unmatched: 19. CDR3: CASSLNRVTASGRGGETQYF. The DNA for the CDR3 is TGTGCCAGCAGTTTAAACAGGGTTACTGCCAGCGGGAGGGGAGGAGAGACCCAGTACTTC.

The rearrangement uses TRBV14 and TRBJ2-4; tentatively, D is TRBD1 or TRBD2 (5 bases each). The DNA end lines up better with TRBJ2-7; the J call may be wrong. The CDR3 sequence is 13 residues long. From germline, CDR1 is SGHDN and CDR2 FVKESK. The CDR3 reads CASSPGPSDEQYF. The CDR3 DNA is TGTGCCAGCAGCCCGGGACCATCTGACGAGCAGTACTTC.

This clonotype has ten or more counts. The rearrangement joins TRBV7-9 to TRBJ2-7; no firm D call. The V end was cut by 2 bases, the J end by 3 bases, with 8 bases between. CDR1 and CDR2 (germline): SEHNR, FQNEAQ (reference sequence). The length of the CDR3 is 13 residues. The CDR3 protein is CASSLFSGYEQYF. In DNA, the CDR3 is TGTGCCAGCAGCTTATTTTCGGGCTACGAGCAGTACTTC. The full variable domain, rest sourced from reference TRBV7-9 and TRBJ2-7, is DTGVSQNPRHKITKRGQNVTFRCDPISEHNRLYWYRQTLGQGPEFLTYFQNEAQLEKSRLLSDRFSAERPKGSFSTLEIQRTEQGDSAMYLCASSLFSGYEQYFGPGTRLTVT.

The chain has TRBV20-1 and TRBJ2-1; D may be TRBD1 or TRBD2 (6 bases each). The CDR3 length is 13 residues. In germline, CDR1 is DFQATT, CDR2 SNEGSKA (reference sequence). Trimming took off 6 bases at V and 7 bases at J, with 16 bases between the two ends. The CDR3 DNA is TGCAGTGCCCTCTTTTCGGGGGCTAATGAGCAGTTCTTC. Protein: CSALFSGANEQFF.

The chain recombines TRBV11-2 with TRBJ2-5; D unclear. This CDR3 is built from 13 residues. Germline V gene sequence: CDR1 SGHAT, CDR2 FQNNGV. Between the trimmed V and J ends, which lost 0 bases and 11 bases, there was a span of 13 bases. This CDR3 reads CASSLDFYNEQYF. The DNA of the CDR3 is TGTGCCAGCAGCTTAGATTTTTACAATGAGCAGTACTTC.

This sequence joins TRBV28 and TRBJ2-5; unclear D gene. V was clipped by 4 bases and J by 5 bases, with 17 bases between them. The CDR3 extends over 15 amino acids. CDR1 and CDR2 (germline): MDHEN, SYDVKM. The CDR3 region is CASSSPVNPRETQYF. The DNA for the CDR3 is TGTGCCAGCAGTTCTCCCGTGAACCCCCGCGAGACCCAGTACTTC.

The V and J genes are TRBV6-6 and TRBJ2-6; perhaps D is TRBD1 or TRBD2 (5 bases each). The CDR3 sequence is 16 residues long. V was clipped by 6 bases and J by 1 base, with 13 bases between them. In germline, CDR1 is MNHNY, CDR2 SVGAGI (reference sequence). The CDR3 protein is CASREDDSSGANVLTF. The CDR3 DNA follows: TGTGCCAGCAGGGAGGACGACAGTTCTGGGGCCAACGTCCTGACTTTC.

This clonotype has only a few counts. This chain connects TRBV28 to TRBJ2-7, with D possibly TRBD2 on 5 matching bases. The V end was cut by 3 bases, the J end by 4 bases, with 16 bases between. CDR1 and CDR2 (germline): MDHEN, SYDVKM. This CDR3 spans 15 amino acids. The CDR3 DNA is TGTGCCAGCAGTTTGGTCGGCGGGTCCGCTTACGAGCAGTACTTC. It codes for CASSLVGGSAYEQYF.

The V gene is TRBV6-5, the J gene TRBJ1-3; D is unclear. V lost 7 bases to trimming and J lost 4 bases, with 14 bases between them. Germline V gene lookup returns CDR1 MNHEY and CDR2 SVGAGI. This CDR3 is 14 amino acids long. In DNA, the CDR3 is TGTGCCAGCACCCCCGGTTATTCGGGAAACACCATATATTTT. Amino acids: CASTPGYSGNTIYF.

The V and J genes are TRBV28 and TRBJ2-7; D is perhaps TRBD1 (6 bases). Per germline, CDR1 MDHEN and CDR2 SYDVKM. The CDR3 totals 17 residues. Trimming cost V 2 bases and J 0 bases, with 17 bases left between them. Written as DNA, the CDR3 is TGTGCCAGCAGTTTAAGACAACAGGGTAATAGCTCCTACGAGCAGTACTTC. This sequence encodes CASSLRQQGNSSYEQYF.

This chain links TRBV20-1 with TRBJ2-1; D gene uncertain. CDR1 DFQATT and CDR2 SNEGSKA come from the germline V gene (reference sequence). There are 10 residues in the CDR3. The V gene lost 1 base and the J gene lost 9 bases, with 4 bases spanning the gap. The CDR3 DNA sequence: TGCAGTGCTAGAGTTGCTGAGCAGTTCTTC. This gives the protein CSARVAEQFF.

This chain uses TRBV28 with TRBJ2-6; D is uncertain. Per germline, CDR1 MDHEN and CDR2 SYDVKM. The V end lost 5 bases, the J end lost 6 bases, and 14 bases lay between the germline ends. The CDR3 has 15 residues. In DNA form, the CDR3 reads TGTGCCAGCAGTAAAAGAGATACTGAGGCCAACGTCCTGACTTTC. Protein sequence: CASSKRDTEANVLTF.